This T cell receptor beta chain was profiled in a study of blood T cell repertoires in COVID-19. The CDR3 has 12 amino acids. Germline CDR1 MNHEY, CDR2 SVGAGI. Trimming took 7 bases from V and 2 from J, leaving 9 bases between them. In the original analysis: Estimated nucleated cell counts came from reference gene primer amplification. Only in-frame clones appear in the TCRdb table, and some are missing; sequencing was by immunoSEQ multiplex PCR. V, J and clone size were drawn from that table, and D and trimming were deduced from the DNA. Found here are 200,000 to 300,000 clones, 86% of them singletons; the top ten hold 9% to 15%.

V is TRBV6-5 and J is TRBJ2-7; D not certain. The sample consisted of peripheral blood. This clonotype was obtained from a man at least 80 years old with acute or convalescent COVID-19. This CDR3 reads CASKWLAYEQYF. CDR3 in DNA: TGTGCCAGCAAGTGGCTAGCCTACGAGCAGTACTTC.